The 8 T cell receptor beta chains in this list originate from one sample, sequenced in a study of cytomegalovirus exposure and HLA in healthy donors. A multiplex PCR was run with 60 Vbeta primers and 13 Jbeta primers. Produced via immunoSEQ multiplex PCR; TCRdb's table is partial and in-frame only. The sample holds fewer than 200,000 clones, approximately 80% seen once. The sample comprised PBMCs. Receptors were obtained from a woman under 30 in good health and CMV-seronegative.

This clone was detected only a few times. The chain joins TRBV30 to TRBJ2-1, with 8 bases lining up with TRBD1. The CDR3 totals 15 residues. From germline, CDR1 is GTSNPN and CDR2 SVGIG (reference sequence). Trimming at V came to 5 bases and at J to 8 bases, leaving 14 bases not matched to a gene. CDR3 protein: CAWENGQGRFDEQFF. CDR3 in DNA: TGTGCCTGGGAAAACGGACAGGGAAGGTTCGATGAGCAGTTCTTC.

The rearrangement joins TRBV5-1 to TRBJ2-1; maybe TRBD2 (6 bases). V lost 3 bases and J lost 3, with 10 bases in between. Germline CDR1 is SGHRS and CDR2 is YFSETQ. There are 14 residues in the CDR3. Here the CDR3 DNA reads TGCGCCAGCAGCTCTGGGACTGACTACAATGAGCAGTTCTTC. Protein sequence: CASSSGTDYNEQFF.

The chain carries TRBV6-5 and TRBJ1-1; TRBD1 matches 11 bases. The J segment lost 11 bases and the V segment lost 0 bases, leaving 8 bases of the junction unmatched. The CDR3 has 15 amino acids. From germline, CDR1 is MNHEY and CDR2 SVGAGI. The CDR3 DNA is TGTGCCAGCAGTTACTCGGGGACAGGGGGTGCTTGGGCTTTCTTT. Translated: CASSYSGTGGAWAFF.

The V gene is TRBV9, the J gene TRBJ1-2; TRBD1 might be the D (6 bases). This CDR3 spans 13 amino acids. Trimming took off 0 bases at V and 8 bases at J, with 11 bases between the two ends. Germline assignment: CDR1 SGDLS and CDR2 YYNGEE. Here the CDR3 DNA reads TGTGCCAGCAGCGTAGTAGATAGGGGGGGCTACACCTTC. It specifies CASSVVDRGGYTF.

This clone showed up just a few times. The chain carries TRBV19 and TRBJ1-4; D is unresolved. Trimming took off 5 bases at V and 8 bases at J, with 12 bases between the two ends. The CDR3 loop spans 13 amino acids. The V gene's germline CDR1 is LNHDA and CDR2 SQIVND (reference sequence). The CDR3 spells CASSRWSLEKLFF. The CDR3 bases are TGTGCCAGTAGTCGTTGGTCGCTAGAAAAACTGTTTTTT.

This rearrangement joins TRBV6-6 to TRBJ1-1; 11 bases are shared with TRBD1. In germline, CDR1 is MNHNY, CDR2 SVGAGI (reference sequence). Trimming cost V 6 bases and J 4 bases; bases outside gene matches: 7. The length of the CDR3 is 15 residues. The CDR3 DNA follows: TGTGCCAGCAGCCAGAGGACAGGGGGCATCACTGAAGCTTTCTTT. Translating gives CASSQRTGGITEAFF.

This chain connects TRBV27 to TRBJ1-4; D gene unclear. CDR3 length: 15 amino acids. Trimming shortened V by 6 bases and J by 0 bases, and 11 bases separated the two germline ends. CDR1 is MNHEY, CDR2 SMNVEV, per germline (reference sequence). This chain's CDR3 is CASRSEDSTNEKLFF. The CDR3 nucleotides read TGTGCCAGCAGGTCCGAGGATTCAACTAATGAAAAACTGTTTTTT.

The V gene is TRBV11-2, the J gene TRBJ1-4, with D possibly matching TRBD1 (6 bases). The CDR3 length is 19 residues. With 0 bases removed from V and 10 bases from J, the gap between germline ends came to 27 bases. The germline V gene has CDR1 SGHAT and CDR2 FQNNGV. The CDR3 here is CASSLEAQPTGTYVRKLFF. The DNA of the CDR3 is TGTGCCAGCAGCTTAGAGGCCCAACCAACCGGGACATACGTTCGAAAACTGTTTTTT.